This T cell receptor beta chain is from a study of T cell repertoires in cytomegalovirus infection. Across the study: Indicated by public TCR beta signatures were CMV infection and matching HLA type. Whole-study results and caveats: In two of eight donors, the top clonotype was HLA-C-restricted CMV-specific.

Germline V gene data show CDR1 as MDHEN and CDR2 as SYDVKM. The CDR3 extends over 14 amino acids. V lost 8 bases, J lost 12 bases, and 16 bases stayed unmatched. This clonotype was counted ten times or more. Its specificity is unknown. TCRdb independently ran MiXCR on the reads; one entry per CDR3 protein. The sample contains about 680,000 distinct CDR3 sequences, roughly 24% of which appear only once. The receptor was isolated from a human donor in good health (CMV status not recorded). Some clones in this sample may be carry-over from other donors' samples. V usage is TRBV28 and J usage is TRBJ2-1; 7 bases fit TRBD1. The sample comprised CD8+ T cells from PBMCs. The CDR3 is CASGAGQALGGQFF. The CDR3 nucleotides are TGTGCCAGCGGGGCCGGACAGGCCCTTGGGGGGCAGTTCTTC.